A single sample is the source of the 9 T cell receptor beta chains below, sequenced in a study of blood T cell repertoires in COVID-19. Profiled with immunoSEQ multiplex PCR; TCRdb holds only in-frame clones, not every one. The sample consists of about 320,000 clones, 85% of them appearing once. Sequenced material: peripheral blood. The receptors originated from a human donor in a cohort sampled during active COVID-19.

The genes are TRBV5-6 and TRBJ2-7, with a weak D call TRBD1 (6 bases). The CDR3 has 12 residues. Germline values: CDR1 SGHDT, CDR2 YYEEEE. Trimming pared 4 bases from V and 5 bases from J, leaving 10 bases between. CDR3 residues: CASSLRDNEQYF. The CDR3 nucleotides read TGTGCCAGCAGCCTCAGGGACAACGAGCAGTACTTC.

V and J are TRBV29-1 and TRBJ2-5; 9 bases are shared with TRBD1. The V and J ends lost 6 bases and 9 bases, in that order; junction bases with no gene match: 11. Germline V lookup: CDR1 SQVTM, CDR2 ANQGSEA. The CDR3 is 13 amino acids. CDR3 sequence reads: CSVQQGANRAQYF. The CDR3 DNA follows: TGCAGCGTGCAACAGGGGGCCAATAGGGCCCAGTACTTC. Looking up the rest from reference TRBV29-1 and TRBJ2-5 gives the full variable domain: SAVISQKPSRDICQRGTSLTIQCQVDSQVTMMFWYRQQPGQSLTLIATANQGSEATYESGFVIDKFPISRPNLTFSTLTVSNMSPEDSSIYLCSVQQGANRAQYFGPGTRLLVL.

V and J are TRBV5-6 and TRBJ1-2; 7 bases map to TRBD1. The CDR3 is made up of 19 amino acids. J was trimmed by 0 bases and V by 2 bases; bases with no gene match: 16. Germline V lookup: CDR1 SGHDT, CDR2 YYEEEE. CDR3 coding DNA: TGTGCCAGCAGCTTCCCCCGGGACAGTGATAACTTAGCTAACTATGGCTACACCTTC. It is translated as CASSFPRDSDNLANYGYTF.

This clone was observed a single time. The chain carries TRBV29-1 and TRBJ1-2, with 11 bases that match TRBD1. Germline V gives CDR1 SQVTM, CDR2 ANQGSEA. This CDR3 region has 15 residues. V shed 5 bases, J shed 5 bases, and the junction held 10 bases outside the gene matches. In DNA form, the CDR3 reads TGCAGCGTTCTTAGTCTAGGACAGGGGGCTTATGGCTACACCTTC. Protein sequence: CSVLSLGQGAYGYTF.

The gene calls are TRBV5-1 and TRBJ1-1; a possible D gene is TRBD1 (5 bases). The germline gives CDR1 SGHRS, CDR2 YFSETQ. Trimming took 7 bases from V and 0 from J, leaving 10 bases between them. This CDR3 is 13 amino acids long. CDR3 sequence: CASAGLMNTEAFF. As DNA, the CDR3 is TGCGCCAGCGCAGGGTTAATGAACACTGAAGCTTTCTTT. The variable domain in full, completed from reference TRBV5-1 and TRBJ1-1, reads KAGVTQTPRYLIKTRGQQVTLSCSPISGHRSVSWYQQTPGQGLQFLFEYFSETQRNKGNFPGRFSGRQFSNSRSEMNVSTLELGDSALYLCASAGLMNTEAFFGQGTRLTVV.

This clone appeared a few times. The rearrangement uses TRBV14 and TRBJ1-1, with D unclear. V gave up 4 bases and J gave up 1 base, with 7 bases separating them. This CDR3 region has 13 residues. Germline lookup yields CDR1 SGHDN and CDR2 FVKESK. CDR3 coding DNA: TGTGCCAGCAGCCTAAGAGAGAACACTGAAGCTTTCTTT. The encoded protein is CASSLRENTEAFF.

The chain carries TRBV5-1 and TRBJ1-3; D is undetermined. The CDR3 is 11 amino acids. Deletions cut 5 bases from V and 7 bases from J, with 7 bases between. Germline lookup yields CDR1 SGHRS and CDR2 YFSETQ. This CDR3 reads CASRRGNTIYF. The CDR3 DNA sequence: TGCGCCAGCAGGAGAGGGAACACCATATATTTT.

The chain links TRBV20-1 to TRBJ2-1; a possible D gene is TRBD2 (5 bases). This CDR3 is 11 amino acids long. V lost 5 bases to trimming and J lost 8 bases, with 10 bases between them. Per germline, CDR1 DFQATT and CDR2 SNEGSKA (reference sequence). The CDR3 DNA follows: TGCAGTGCTCGGGCCGGGGATGAGCAGTTCTTC. This gives the protein CSARAGDEQFF.

The chain employs TRBV5-1 and TRBJ2-7, with 7 bases that match TRBD2. The V gene end was trimmed by 4 bases and the J gene end by 6 bases; junction bases not matched to a gene: 10. Per the germline V gene, CDR1 is SGHRS and CDR2 is YFSETQ. The CDR3 contains 14 residues. DNA for the CDR3: TGCGCCAGCAGCAAGGCGGGGGATACGGGCGAGCAGTACTTC. As protein: CASSKAGDTGEQYF.